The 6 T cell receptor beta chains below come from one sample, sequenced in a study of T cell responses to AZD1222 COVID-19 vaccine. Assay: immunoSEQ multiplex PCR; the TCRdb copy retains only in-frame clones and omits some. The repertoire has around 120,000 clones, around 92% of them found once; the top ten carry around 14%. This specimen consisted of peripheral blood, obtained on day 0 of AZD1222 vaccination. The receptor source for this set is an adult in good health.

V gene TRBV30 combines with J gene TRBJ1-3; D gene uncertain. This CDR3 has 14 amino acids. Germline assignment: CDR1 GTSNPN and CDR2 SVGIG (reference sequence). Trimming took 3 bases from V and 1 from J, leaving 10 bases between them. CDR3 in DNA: TGTGCCTGGAGATCGTGGCTTTCTGGAAACACCATATATTTT. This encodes CAWRSWLSGNTIYF.

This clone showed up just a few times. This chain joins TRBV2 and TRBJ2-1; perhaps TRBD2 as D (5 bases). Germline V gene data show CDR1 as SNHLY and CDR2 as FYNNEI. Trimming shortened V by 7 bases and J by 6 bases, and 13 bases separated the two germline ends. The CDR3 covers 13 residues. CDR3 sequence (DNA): TGTGCCAGCAATCGGCTAGCAGTCAATGAGCAGTTCTTC. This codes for CASNRLAVNEQFF.

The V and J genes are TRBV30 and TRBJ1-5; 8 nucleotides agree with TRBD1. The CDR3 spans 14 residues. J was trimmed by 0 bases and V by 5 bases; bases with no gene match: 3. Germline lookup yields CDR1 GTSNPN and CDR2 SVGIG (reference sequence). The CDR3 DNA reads TGTGCCTGGGAGGGACAGGATAGCAATCAGCCCCAGCATTTT. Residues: CAWEGQDSNQPQHF. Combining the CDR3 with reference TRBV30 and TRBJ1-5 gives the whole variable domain SQTIHQWPATLVQPVGSPLSLECTVEGTSNPNLYWYRQAAGRGLQLLFYSVGIGQISSEVPQNLSASRPQDRQFILSSKKLLLSDSGFYLCAWEGQDSNQPQHFGDGTRLSIL.

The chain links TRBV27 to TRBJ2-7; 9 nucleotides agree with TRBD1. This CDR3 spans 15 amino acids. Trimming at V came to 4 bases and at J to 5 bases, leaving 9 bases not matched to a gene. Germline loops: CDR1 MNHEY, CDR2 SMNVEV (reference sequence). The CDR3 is CASSWTGTGTNEQYF. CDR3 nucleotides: TGTGCCAGCAGTTGGACCGGGACAGGGACCAACGAGCAGTACTTC.

This chain's CDR3 is CASSYDQGYAEAFF. The DNA for the CDR3 is TGTGCCAGCAGTTACGACCAGGGGTACGCTGAAGCTTTCTTT. The chain joins TRBV28 to TRBJ1-1; tentatively, D is TRBD1 (6 bases). The CDR3 runs 14 residues. Between the trimmed V and J ends, which lost 4 bases and 6 bases, there was a span of 15 bases. The germline V gene encodes CDR1 MDHEN and CDR2 SYDVKM.

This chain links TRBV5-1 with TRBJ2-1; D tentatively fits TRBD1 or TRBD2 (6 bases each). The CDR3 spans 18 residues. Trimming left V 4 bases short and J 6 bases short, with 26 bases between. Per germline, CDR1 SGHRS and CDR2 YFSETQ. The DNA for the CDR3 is TGCGCCAGCAGCCGGGTGGGGGGCCAGACCTCCCCAAGCAATGAGCAGTTCTTC. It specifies CASSRVGGQTSPSNEQFF.